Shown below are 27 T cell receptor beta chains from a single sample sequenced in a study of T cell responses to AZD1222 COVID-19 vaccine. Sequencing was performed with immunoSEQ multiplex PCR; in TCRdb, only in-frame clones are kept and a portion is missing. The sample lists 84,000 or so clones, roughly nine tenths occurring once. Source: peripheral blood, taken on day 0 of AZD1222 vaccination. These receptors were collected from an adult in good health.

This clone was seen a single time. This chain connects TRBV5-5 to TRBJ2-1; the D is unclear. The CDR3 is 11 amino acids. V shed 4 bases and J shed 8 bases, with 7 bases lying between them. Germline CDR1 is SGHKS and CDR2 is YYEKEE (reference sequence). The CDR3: CASSPLHEQFF. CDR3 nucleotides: TGTGCCAGCAGCCCGTTGCATGAGCAGTTCTTC.

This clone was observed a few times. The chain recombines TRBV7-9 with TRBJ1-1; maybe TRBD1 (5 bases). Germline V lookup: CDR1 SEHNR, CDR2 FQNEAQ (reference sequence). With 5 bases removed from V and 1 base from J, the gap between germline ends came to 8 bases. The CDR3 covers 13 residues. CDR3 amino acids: CASSMDKNTEAFF. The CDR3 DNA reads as TGTGCCAGCAGCATGGACAAGAACACTGAAGCTTTCTTT.

CDR3 bases: TGTGCCAGCAGCAAAGAGGGGGAGGCCAAGGGCTCCTACAATGAGCAGTTCTTC. Its translation is CASSKEGEAKGSYNEQFF. The chain employs TRBV21-1 and TRBJ2-1. TRBV21-1 is reported as a pseudogene. CDR3 length: 18 residues.

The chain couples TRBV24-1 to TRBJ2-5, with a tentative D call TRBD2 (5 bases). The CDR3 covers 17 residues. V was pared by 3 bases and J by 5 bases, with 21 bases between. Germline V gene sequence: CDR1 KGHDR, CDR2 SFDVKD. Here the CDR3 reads CATSDPFKDSPRETQYF. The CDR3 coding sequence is TGTGCCACCAGTGATCCGTTTAAGGACTCCCCGCGGGAGACCCAGTACTTC.

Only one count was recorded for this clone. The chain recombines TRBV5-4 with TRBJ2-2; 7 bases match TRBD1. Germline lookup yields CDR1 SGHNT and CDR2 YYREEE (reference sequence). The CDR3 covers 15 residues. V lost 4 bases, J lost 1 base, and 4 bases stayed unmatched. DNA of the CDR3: TGTGCCAGCAGCGTGACAGGGAGGAACACCGGGGAGCTGTTTTTT. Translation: CASSVTGRNTGELFF.

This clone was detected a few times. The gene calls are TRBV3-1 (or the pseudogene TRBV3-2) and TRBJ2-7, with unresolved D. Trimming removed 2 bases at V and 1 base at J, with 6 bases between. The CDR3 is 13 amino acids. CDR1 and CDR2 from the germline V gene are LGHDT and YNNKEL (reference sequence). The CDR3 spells CASSQQVSYEQYF. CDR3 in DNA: TGTGCCAGCAGCCAACAGGTATCCTACGAGCAGTACTTC.

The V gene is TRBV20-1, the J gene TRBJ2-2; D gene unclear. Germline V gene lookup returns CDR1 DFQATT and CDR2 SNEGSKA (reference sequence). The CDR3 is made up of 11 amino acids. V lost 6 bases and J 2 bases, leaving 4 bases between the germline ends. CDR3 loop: CSARNTGELFF. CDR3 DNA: TGCAGTGCCCGAAACACCGGGGAGCTGTTTTTT.

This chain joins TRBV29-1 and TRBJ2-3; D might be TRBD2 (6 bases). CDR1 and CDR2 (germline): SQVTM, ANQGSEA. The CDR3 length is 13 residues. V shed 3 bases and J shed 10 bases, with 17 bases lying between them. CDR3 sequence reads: CSVERDSPVAQYF. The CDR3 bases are TGCAGCGTTGAGCGGGACTCACCCGTCGCGCAGTATTTT.

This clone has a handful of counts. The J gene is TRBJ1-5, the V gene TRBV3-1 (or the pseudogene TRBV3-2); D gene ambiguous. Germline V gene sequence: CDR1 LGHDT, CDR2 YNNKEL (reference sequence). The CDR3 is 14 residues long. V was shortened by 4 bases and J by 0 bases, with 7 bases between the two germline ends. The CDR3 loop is CASSPDFSNQPQHF. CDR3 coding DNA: TGTGCCAGCAGCCCGGACTTTAGCAATCAGCCCCAGCATTTT.

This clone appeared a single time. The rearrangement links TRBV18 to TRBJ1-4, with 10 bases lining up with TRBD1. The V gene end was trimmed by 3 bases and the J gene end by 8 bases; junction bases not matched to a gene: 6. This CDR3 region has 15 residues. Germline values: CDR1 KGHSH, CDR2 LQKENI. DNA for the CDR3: TGTGCCAGCTCACCGACAGGGGGCCGGTTGGAAAAACTGTTTTTT. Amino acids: CASSPTGGRLEKLFF.

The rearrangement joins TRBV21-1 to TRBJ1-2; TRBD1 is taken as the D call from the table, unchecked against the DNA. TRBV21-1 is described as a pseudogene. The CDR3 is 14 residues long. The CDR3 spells CASRGQGTNYGYTF. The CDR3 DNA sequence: TGTGCCAGCAGAGGACAGGGGACGAACTATGGCTACACCTTC.

The CDR3 sequence is CASSVAPSGTYEQYF. DNA of the CDR3: TGTGCCAGCAGCGTCGCTCCTAGCGGAACCTACGAGCAGTACTTC. This chain connects TRBV9 to TRBJ2-7, with 7 positions matching TRBD2. The germline gives CDR1 SGDLS, CDR2 YYNGEE. The CDR3 has 15 amino acids. J gave up 2 bases and V 2 bases, and 7 bases lay outside the gene matches.

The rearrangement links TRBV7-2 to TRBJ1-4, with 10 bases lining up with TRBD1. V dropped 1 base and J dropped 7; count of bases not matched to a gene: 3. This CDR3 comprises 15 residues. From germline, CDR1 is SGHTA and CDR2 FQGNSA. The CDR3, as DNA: TGTGCCAGCAGCTTAGTGGGACAGGGGATTGAAAAACTGTTTTTT. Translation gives CASSLVGQGIEKLFF.

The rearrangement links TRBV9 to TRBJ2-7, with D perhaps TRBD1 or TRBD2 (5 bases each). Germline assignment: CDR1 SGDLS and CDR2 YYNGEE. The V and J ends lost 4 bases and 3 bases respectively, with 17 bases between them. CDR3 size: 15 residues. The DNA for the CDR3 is TGTGCCAGCAGCCTAACCGGGACCCCGGTCTACGAGCAGTACTTC. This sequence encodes CASSLTGTPVYEQYF.

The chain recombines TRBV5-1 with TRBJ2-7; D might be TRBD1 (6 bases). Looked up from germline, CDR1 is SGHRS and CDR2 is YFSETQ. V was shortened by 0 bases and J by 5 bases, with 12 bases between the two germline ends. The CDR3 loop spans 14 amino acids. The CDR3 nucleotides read TGCGCCAGCAGCTTGGGACAGGAAACCAACGAGCAGTACTTC. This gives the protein CASSLGQETNEQYF.

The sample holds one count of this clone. CDR3 residues: CASSLTTGSVSKNIQYF. In nucleotides, the CDR3 is TGTGCCAGCAGCTTAACTACAGGGTCAGTCTCCAAAAACATTCAGTACTTC. The V and J genes are TRBV7-9 and TRBJ2-4; maybe TRBD1 (6 bases). CDR1 SEHNR and CDR2 FQNEAQ come from the germline V gene (reference sequence). V dropped 2 bases and J dropped 2 bases, with 16 bases sitting between them. The CDR3 extends over 17 amino acids. Supplemented by reference TRBV7-9 and TRBJ2-4, the full variable domain reads DTGVSQNPRHKITKRGQNVTFRCDPISEHNRLYWYRQTLGQGPEFLTYFQNEAQLEKSRLLSDRFSAERPKGSFSTLEIQRTEQGDSAMYLCASSLTTGSVSKNIQYFGAGTRLSVL.

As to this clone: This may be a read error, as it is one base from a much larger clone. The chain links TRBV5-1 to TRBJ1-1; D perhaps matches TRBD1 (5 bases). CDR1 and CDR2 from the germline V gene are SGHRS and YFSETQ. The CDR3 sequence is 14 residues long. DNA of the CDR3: TGCGTCAGCAGACTGTGGGACGGGAACACTGAAGCTTTCTTT. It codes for CVSRLWDGNTEAFF.

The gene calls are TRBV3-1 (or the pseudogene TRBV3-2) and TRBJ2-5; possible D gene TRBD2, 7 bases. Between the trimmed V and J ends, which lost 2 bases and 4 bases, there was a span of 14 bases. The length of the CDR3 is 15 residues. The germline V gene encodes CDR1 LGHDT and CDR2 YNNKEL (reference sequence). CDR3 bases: TGTGCCAGCAGCCAAAGTCTGGGAGGGGGAGAGACCCAGTACTTC. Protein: CASSQSLGGGETQYF.

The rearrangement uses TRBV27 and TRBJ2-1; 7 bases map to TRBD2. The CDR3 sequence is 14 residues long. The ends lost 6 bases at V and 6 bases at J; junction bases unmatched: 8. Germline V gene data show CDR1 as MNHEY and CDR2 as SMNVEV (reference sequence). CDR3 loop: CASRMGGPSNEQFF. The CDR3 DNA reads TGTGCCAGCAGAATGGGAGGGCCGAGCAATGAGCAGTTCTTC.

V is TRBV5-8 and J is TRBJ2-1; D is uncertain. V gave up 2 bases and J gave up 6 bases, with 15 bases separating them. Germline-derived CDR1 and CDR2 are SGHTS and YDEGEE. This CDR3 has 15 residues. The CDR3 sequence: CASSLGNYLFNEQFF. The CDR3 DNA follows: TGTGCCAGCAGCTTAGGGAACTACCTCTTCAATGAGCAGTTCTTC. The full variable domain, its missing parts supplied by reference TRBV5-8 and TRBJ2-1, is EAGVTQSPTHLIKTRGQQATLRCSPISGHTSVYWYQQALGLGLQFLLWYDEGEERNRGNFPPRFSGRQFPNYSSELNVNALELEDSALYLCASSLGNYLFNEQFFGPGTRLTVL.

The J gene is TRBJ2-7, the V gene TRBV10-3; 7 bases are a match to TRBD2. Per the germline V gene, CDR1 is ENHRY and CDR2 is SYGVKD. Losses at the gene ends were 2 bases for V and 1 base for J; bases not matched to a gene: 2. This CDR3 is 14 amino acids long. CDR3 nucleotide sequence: TGTGCCATCAGTGAGCGGGAGGTATCCTACGAGCAGTACTTC. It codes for CAISEREVSYEQYF.

The CDR3 sequence: CASSAPLADVRDTQYF. The CDR3 coding sequence is TGTGCCAGCAGCGCCCCCCTAGCGGACGTTCGGGATACGCAGTATTTT. V gene TRBV3-1 (or the pseudogene TRBV3-2) combines with J gene TRBJ2-3; TRBD2 matches at 7 bases. This CDR3 region has 16 residues. Trimming at V came to 5 bases and at J to 6 bases, leaving 14 bases not matched to a gene. Germline CDR1 reads LGHDT; CDR2 reads YNNKEL (reference sequence).

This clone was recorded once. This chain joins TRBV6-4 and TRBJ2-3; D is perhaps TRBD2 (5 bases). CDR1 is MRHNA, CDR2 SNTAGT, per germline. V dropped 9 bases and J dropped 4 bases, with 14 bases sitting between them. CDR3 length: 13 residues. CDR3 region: CARKSRDSDTQYF. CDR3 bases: TGTGCCAGGAAGTCTCGGGATTCAGATACGCAGTATTTT.

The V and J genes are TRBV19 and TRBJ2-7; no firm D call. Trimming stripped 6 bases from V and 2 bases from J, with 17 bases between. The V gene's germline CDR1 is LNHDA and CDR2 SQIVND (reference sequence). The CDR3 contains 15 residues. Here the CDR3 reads CASRLGKRMTYEQYF. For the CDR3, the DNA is TGTGCCAGTAGGTTGGGGAAACGGATGACCTACGAGCAGTACTTC.

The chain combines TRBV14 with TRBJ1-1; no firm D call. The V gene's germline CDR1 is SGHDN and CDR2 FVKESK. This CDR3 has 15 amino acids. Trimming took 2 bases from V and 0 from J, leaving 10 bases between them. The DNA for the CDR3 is TGTGCCAGCAGCCAACCCGGACGGTTGAACACTGAAGCTTTCTTT. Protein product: CASSQPGRLNTEAFF.

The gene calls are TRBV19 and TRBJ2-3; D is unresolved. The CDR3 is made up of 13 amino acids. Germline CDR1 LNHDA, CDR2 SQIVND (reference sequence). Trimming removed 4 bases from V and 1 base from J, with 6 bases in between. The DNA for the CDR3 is TGTGCCAGTAGTACGCTGGGCACAGATACGCAGTATTTT. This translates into CASSTLGTDTQYF. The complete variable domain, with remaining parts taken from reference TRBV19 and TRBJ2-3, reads DGGITQSPKYLFRKEGQNVTLSCEQNLNHDAMYWYRQDPGQGLRLIYYSQIVNDFQKGDIAEGYSVSREKKESFPLTVTSAQKNPTAFYLCASSTLGTDTQYFGPGTRLTVL.

The CDR3 protein is CASSYIDRQETQYF. The DNA of the CDR3 is TGTGCCAGCAGTTATATTGACAGACAAGAGACCCAGTACTTC. The gene calls are TRBV6-2 or TRBV6-3 and TRBJ2-5; possible D gene TRBD1, 5 bases. CDR3 length equals 14 residues. Germline assignment: CDR1 MNHEY and CDR2 SVGEGT. V lost 3 bases, J lost 2 bases, and 10 bases lay in between.